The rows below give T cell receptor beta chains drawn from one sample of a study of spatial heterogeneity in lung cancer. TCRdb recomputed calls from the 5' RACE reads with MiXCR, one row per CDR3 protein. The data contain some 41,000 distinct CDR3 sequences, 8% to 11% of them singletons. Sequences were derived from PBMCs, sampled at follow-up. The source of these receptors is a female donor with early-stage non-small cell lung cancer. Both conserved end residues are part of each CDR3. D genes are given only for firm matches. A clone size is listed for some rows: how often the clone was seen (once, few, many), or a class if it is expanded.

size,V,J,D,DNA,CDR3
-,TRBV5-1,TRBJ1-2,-,TGCGCCAGCAGCTTGGCTGGTGCCGACCAGGTTGGCTACACCTTC,CASSLAGADQVGYTF
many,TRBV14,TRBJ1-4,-,TGTGCCAGCAGCCAAATCGGGTTGGAAGAAAAACTGTTTTTT,CASSQIGLEEKLFF
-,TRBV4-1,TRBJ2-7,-,TGCGCCAGCAGCCAAGTAATGCGGGTTGACGAGCAGTACTTC,CASSQVMRVDEQYF
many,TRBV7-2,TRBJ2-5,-,TGTGCCAGCAGCTTATTCTGGACTCAAGAGACCCAGTACTTC,CASSLFWTQETQYF
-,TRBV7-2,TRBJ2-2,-,TGTGCCAGCAGTGCTCCCTTGGGGAGCACCGGGGAGCTGTTTTTT,CASSAPLGSTGELFF
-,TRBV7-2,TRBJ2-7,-,TGTGCCAGCAGTCAGTACGAGCAGTACTTC,CASSQYEQYF
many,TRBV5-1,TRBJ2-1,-,TGCGCCAGCAGCTATACAGGGTACAATGAGCAGTTCTTC,CASSYTGYNEQFF
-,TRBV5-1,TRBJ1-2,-,TGCGCCAGCAGCCTGGTTGGCTATGGCTACACCTTC,CASSLVGYGYTF
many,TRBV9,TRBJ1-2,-,TGTGCCAGCAGCGGCATACAGGGCTCCTATGGCTACACCTTC,CASSGIQGSYGYTF
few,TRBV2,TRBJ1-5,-,TGTGCCAGCAGTGAACAGCCCGATCAGCCCCAGCATTTT,CASSEQPDQPQHF
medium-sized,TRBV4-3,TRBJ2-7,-,TGCGCCAGCAGCCAAGGCGCGTCCGGGGAGCAGTACTTC,CASSQGASGEQYF
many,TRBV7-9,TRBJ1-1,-,TGTGCCAGCAGCTTATTTTTCGGGCAGAACACTGAAGCTTTCTTT,CASSLFFGQNTEAFF
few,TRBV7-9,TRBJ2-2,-,TGTGCCATCCTGTCGGTCTCGAACACCGGGGAGCTGTTTTTT,CAILSVSNTGELFF
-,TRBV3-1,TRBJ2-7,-,TGTGCCAGCAGCCCTCGGGGGATCTCCTACGAGCAGTACTTC,CASSPRGISYEQYF
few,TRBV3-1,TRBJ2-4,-,TGTGCCAGCAGCCTCAGTGGGGCCAAAAACATTCAGTACTTC,CASSLSGAKNIQYF
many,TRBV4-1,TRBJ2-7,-,TGCGCCAGCAGCCTGAGATTACAGGGAAACTACGAGCAGTACTTC,CASSLRLQGNYEQYF
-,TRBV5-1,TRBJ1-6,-,TGCGCCAGCAGCTCGGGGAAGTTGGCGAGCTCCTATAATTCACCCCTCCACTTT,CASSSGKLASSYNSPLHF
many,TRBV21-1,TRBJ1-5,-,TGTGCCAGCACTACGAGGACAGGAATCAATCAGCCCCAGCATTTT,CASTTRTGINQPQHF
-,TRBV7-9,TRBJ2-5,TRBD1,TGTGCCAGCAGCTTCCTACAGGGGGGAGAGACCCAGTACTTC,CASSFLQGGETQYF
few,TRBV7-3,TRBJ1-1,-,TGTGCCAGCAGCGCTGGATGGGACACTGAAGCTTTCTTT,CASSAGWDTEAFF
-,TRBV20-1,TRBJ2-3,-,TGCAGTGCTACTAGGGTGGGCACAGATACGCAGTATTTT,CSATRVGTDTQYF
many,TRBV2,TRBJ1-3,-,TGTGCCAGCGTTATCGGACCCAACACCATATATTTT,CASVIGPNTIYF
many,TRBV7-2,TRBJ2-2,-,TGTGCCAGCAGCTTAGTCCCTCGGAACACCGGGGAGCTGTTTTTT,CASSLVPRNTGELFF
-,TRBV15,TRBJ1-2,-,TGTGCCACCAACCGCGGGGGCAGAGAGTATGGCTACACCTTC,CATNRGGREYGYTF
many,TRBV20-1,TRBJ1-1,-,TGCAGTGCTAGAGAGGAGGTGATGGAAGCTTTCTTT,CSAREEVMEAFF
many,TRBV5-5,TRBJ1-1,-,TGTGCCAGCAGCTTTCAGGGTGAAGCTTTCTTT,CASSFQGEAFF
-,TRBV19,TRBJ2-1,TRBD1,TGTGCCAGTACCCCAGGGGGAGTGAGCTCCTACAATGAGCAGTTCTTC,CASTPGGVSSYNEQFF
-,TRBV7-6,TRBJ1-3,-,TGTGCCAGCAGCCCGTTCGGCTCTGGAAACACCATATATTTT,CASSPFGSGNTIYF
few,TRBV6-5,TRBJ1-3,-,TGTGCCAGCAGTTACCTGGACAGCTCTGGAAACACCATATATTTT,CASSYLDSSGNTIYF
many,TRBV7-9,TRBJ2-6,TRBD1,TGTGCCAGCAGCGCCCCGACAGGGTCTGGGGCCAACGTCCTGACTTTC,CASSAPTGSGANVLTF
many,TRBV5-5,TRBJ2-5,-,TGTGCCAGCAGCTTGGATATTATGGAGACCCAGTACTTC,CASSLDIMETQYF
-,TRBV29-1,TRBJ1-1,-,TGCAGCGTTGAACAGGGAGGGACTGAAGCTTTCTTT,CSVEQGGTEAFF
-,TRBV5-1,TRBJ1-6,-,TGCGCCAGCACCCCTACAGGGATCGGGAATTCACCCCTCCACTTT,CASTPTGIGNSPLHF
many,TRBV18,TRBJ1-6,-,TGTGCCAGCTCACCACCTTACGCCGGAATTAATTCACCCCTCCACTTT,CASSPPYAGINSPLHF
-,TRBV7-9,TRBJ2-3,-,TGTGCCAGCAGCTCGAAGAAAACAGGATCCACAGATACGCAGTATTTT,CASSSKKTGSTDTQYF
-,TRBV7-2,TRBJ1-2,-,TGTGCCAGCAGCTCCGCCGGGGGGCGAGGCTATGGCTACACCTTC,CASSSAGGRGYGYTF
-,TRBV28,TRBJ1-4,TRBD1,TGTGCCAGCAGTTTTCGGGACAGGGCTTCGGAAAAACTGTTTTTT,CASSFRDRASEKLFF
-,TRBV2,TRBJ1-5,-,TGTGCCAGCAGGAACAGGGCCTTGAGCAATCAGCCCCAGCATTTT,CASRNRALSNQPQHF
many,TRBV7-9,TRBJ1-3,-,TGTGCCAGCACCTCATCCAGGCGGAATCTTGGAAACACCATATATTTT,CASTSSRRNLGNTIYF
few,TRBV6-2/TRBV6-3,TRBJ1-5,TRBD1,TGTGCCAGCAGTTACATAACAGGGGGCATAAGCAATCAGCCCCAGCATTTT,CASSYITGGISNQPQHF
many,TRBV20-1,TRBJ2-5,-,TGCAGTGCTAGAGCTGGCAGGATGGAAGAGACCCAGTACTTC,CSARAGRMEETQYF
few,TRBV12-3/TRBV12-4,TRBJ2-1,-,TGTGCCAGCAGTTTCGCCGTTGAGCAGTTCTTC,CASSFAVEQFF
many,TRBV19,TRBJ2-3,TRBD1,TGTGCCAGTAGTATAGATGGGACAGGGCCAACAGATACGCAGTATTTT,CASSIDGTGPTDTQYF
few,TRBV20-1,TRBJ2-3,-,TGCAGTGCTAGAGACCCTTTTGGAGGGGGGGCCACAGATACGCAGTATTTT,CSARDPFGGGATDTQYF
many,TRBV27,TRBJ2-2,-,TGTGCCAGCAGTTTTGACCTCACCGGGGAGCTGTTTTTT,CASSFDLTGELFF
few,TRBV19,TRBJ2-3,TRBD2,TGTGCCAGTCCACGGGGGGGGTACACAGATACGCAGTATTTT,CASPRGGYTDTQYF
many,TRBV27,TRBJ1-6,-,TGTGCCAGCAGTGCTCCGGGAAATAATTCACCCCTCCACTTT,CASSAPGNNSPLHF
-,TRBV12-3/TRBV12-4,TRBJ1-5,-,TGTGCCAGCAGTTTACTAGGGTTGGGTCAGCCCCAGCATTTT,CASSLLGLGQPQHF
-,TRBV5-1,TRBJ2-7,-,TGCGCCAGCAGCTCCGGCCAAGGGCAGTACGAGCAGTACTTC,CASSSGQGQYEQYF